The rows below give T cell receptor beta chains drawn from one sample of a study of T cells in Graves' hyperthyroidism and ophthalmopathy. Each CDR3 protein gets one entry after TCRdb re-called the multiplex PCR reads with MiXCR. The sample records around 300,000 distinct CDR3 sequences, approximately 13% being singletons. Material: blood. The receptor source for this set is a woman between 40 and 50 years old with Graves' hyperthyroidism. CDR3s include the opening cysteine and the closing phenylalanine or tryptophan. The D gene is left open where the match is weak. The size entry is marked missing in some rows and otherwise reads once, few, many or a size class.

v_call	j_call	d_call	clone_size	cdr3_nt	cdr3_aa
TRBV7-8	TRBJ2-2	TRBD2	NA	TGTGCCAGCAGCCCATTAGCGGGAGCGAACACCGGGGAGCTGTTTTTT	CASSPLAGANTGELFF
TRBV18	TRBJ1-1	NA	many	TGTGCCAGCTCACCAGAATTCAACCTGGCGGCTTTCTTT	CASSPEFNLAAFF
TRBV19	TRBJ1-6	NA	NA	TGTGCCAGTAGTCCTCCTCTTGGGCTGGGTTCACCCCTCCACTTT	CASSPPLGLGSPLHF
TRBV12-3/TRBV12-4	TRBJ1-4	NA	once	TGTGCCAGCAGTTTGGGAGGGCCAAATGAAAAACTGTTTTTT	CASSLGGPNEKLFF
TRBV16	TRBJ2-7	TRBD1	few	TGTGCCAGCAGCCACCTAACGGGTTGGGGACAGGGAAGGTCCTACGAGCAGTACTTC	CASSHLTGWGQGRSYEQYF
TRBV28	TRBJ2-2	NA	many	TGTGCCAGCAGTCCTATTTGGGGCACCGGGGAGCTGTTTTTT	CASSPIWGTGELFF
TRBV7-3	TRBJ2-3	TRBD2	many	TGTGCCAGCAGCTTACAAGCGGGATCCACAGATACGCAGTATTTT	CASSLQAGSTDTQYF
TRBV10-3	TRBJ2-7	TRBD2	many	TGTGCCATCAAAGCGGGAGGTTTGTCCTACGAGCAGTACTTC	CAIKAGGLSYEQYF
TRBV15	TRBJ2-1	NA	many	TGTGCCACCAGCAGAGTGGTGACTAGCTACAATGAGCAGTTCTTC	CATSRVVTSYNEQFF
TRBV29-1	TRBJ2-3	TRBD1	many	TGCAGCGTTGAAGATCTGGGCTGGGCAGGGGGCACCTCAGATACGCAGTATTTT	CSVEDLGWAGGTSDTQYF
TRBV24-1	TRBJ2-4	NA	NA	TGTGCCACCTCGTCGAGCGTTCTAGCCAAAAACATTCAGTACTTC	CATSSSVLAKNIQYF
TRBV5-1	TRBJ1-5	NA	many	TGCGCCAGCAGCTTGGAGACAGGTGTCAATCAGCCCCAGCATTTT	CASSLETGVNQPQHF
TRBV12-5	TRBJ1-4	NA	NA	TGTGCTAGTTCCTCATTCCCAACTAATGAAAAACTGTTTTTT	CASSSFPTNEKLFF
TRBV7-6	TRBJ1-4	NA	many	TGTGCCAGCAGCCCTAGTCGGGGCCGGGGACCTAATGAAAAACTGTTTTTT	CASSPSRGRGPNEKLFF
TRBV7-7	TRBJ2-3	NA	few	TGTGCTAGCTCCAGGGGGGCCACAGATACGCAGTATTTT	CASSRGATDTQYF
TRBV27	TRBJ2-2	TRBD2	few	TGTGCCACCCACCGAGCGGGAGAATTCACCGGGGAGCTGTTTTTT	CATHRAGEFTGELFF
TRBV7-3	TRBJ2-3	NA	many	TGTGCCAGCAGCATGGGGACAGATACGCAGTATTTT	CASSMGTDTQYF
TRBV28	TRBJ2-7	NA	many	TGTGCCAGCAGTTTACGGGACGGCCGCTACGAGCAGTACTTC	CASSLRDGRYEQYF
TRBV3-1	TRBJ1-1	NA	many	TGTGCCAGCAGCCAAGGCGGAGCCTCTGAAGCTTTCTTT	CASSQGGASEAFF
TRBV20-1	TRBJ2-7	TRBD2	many	TGCAGTGCTAGAGAGGGAGCGGGGGTCTACGAGCAGTACTTC	CSAREGAGVYEQYF
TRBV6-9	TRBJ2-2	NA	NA	TGTGCCAGCAGTTACCAAACGGACACCGGGGAGCTGTTTTTT	CASSYQTDTGELFF
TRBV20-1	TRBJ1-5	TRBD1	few	TGCAGTGCTTCTGGACAGGGGCCCCAGCATTTT	CSASGQGPQHF
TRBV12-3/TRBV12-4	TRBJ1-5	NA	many	TGTGCCAGCAGTTTAGACGAAGGGGGGGGCAATCAGCCCCAGCATTTT	CASSLDEGGGNQPQHF
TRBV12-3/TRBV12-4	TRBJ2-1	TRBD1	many	TGTGCCAGCAGGGACAGGGGGCAGGTTGGCAATGAGCAGTTCTTC	CASRDRGQVGNEQFF
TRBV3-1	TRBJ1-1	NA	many	TGTGCCAGCGGTCGCGGGAACACTGAAGCTTTCTTT	CASGRGNTEAFF
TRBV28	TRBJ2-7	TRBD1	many	TGTGCCAGCAGCTCGACAGGGTGGGAGCAGTACTTC	CASSSTGWEQYF
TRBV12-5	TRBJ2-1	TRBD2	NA	TGTGCTAGTGGTTTGGTACTAGGGAGGGAGGCCGGTGGGGAGCAGTTCTTC	CASGLVLGREAGGEQFF
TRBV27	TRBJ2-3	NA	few	TGTGCCAGCAGTTCGACTAGGGGCACAGATACGCAGTATTTT	CASSSTRGTDTQYF
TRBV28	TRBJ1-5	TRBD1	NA	TGTGCCAGCAGTTTATCGGCGGCAGGGGGGAATCAGCCCCAGCATTTT	CASSLSAAGGNQPQHF
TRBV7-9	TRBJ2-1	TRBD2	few	TGTGCCAGCAGATCGACTAGCGGGAGCAAAGAGCAGTTCTTC	CASRSTSGSKEQFF
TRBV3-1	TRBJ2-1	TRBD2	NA	TGTGCCAGCAGCCAAGGACTAGCGGGAGGATCCTACAATGAGCAGTTCTTC	CASSQGLAGGSYNEQFF
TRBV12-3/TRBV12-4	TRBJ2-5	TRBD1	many	TGTGCCAGCAGTTCTACAGGGGGCCGGGAGACCCAGTACTTC	CASSSTGGRETQYF
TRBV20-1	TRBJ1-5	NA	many	TGCAGTGCTAGAGAGCCCTCTAGCAATCAGCCCCAGCATTTT	CSAREPSSNQPQHF
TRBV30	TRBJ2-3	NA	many	TGTGCCTGGAGTGTGGCGCGCACAGATACGCAGTATTTT	CAWSVARTDTQYF
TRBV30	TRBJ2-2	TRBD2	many	TGTGCCTGGAGAACTAGCGGGAGCGGCACCGGGGAGCTGTTTTTT	CAWRTSGSGTGELFF
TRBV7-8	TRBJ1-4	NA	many	TGTGCCAGCAGCTCTGATCAGGGGATCGGTGAAAAACTGTTTTTT	CASSSDQGIGEKLFF
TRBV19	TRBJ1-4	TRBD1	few	TGTGCCAGTACCTCATTGGAGGGACAGTATAATGAAAAACTGTTTTTT	CASTSLEGQYNEKLFF
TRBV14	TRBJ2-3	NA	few	TGTGCCAGCAGCCACCAACAGGGACGGACAGATACGCAGTATTTT	CASSHQQGRTDTQYF
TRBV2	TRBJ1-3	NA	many	TGTGCCAGCAGTGAAGCGGGCAGGGCGGGAGGAAACACCATATATTTT	CASSEAGRAGGNTIYF
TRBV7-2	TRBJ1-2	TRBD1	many	TGTGCCAGCAGCGCACCGGGACAGGGCCTCTATGGCTACACCTTC	CASSAPGQGLYGYTF
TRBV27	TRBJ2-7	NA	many	TGTGCCAGCAGTTTATTGGGGGTAGGAGTCGGCTACGAGCAGTACTTC	CASSLLGVGVGYEQYF
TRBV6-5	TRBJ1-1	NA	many	TGTGCCAGCAGTTACAAGGGACGGGCCACTGAAGCTTTCTTT	CASSYKGRATEAFF